Listed below are T cell receptor beta chains from one sample, sequenced in a study of T cell repertoires in cytomegalovirus infection. TCRdb reprocessed the reads with MiXCR, giving one entry per CDR3 protein. Found here are 640,000 or so distinct CDR3 sequences, around 32% of them singletons; the top ten hold 15% to 20%. The antigens of these receptors remain unknown. This sample comprised cultured PBMCs, obtained from culture after CMV antigen stimulation. These receptors were taken from a human donor in good health (CMV status not recorded). Some clones in this sample may be carry-over from other donors' samples. CDR3s include the opening cysteine and the closing phenylalanine or tryptophan. Each record gives: D gene, V gene, clone size, J gene, CDR3 DNA, CDR3 protein. D genes are given only for firm matches. The size entry is marked missing in some rows and otherwise reads once, few, many or a size class.

D: -; V: TRBV20-1; size: -; J: TRBJ2-5; DNA: TGCAGTGCTAGAGTAGGTCGACATGAGACCCAGTACTTC; CDR3: CSARVGRHETQYF
D: -; V: TRBV7-8; size: many; J: TRBJ2-1; DNA: TGTGCCAGAACAATTTGGCACAGGCTCTGTGAGCAGTTCTTC; CDR3: CARTIWHRLCEQFF
D: TRBD1; V: TRBV18; size: -; J: TRBJ2-7; DNA: TGTGCCAGCTCAACTGGACAGGGAATCTACGAGCAGTACTTC; CDR3: CASSTGQGIYEQYF
D: -; V: TRBV6-6; size: -; J: TRBJ1-2; DNA: TGTGCCAGCCGTCTCGGTGGCTACACCTTC; CDR3: CASRLGGYTF
D: TRBD1; V: TRBV6-6; size: -; J: TRBJ1-1; DNA: TGTGCCAGCAGTTACGGGGACAGGGGAGGCACTGAAGCTTTCTTT; CDR3: CASSYGDRGGTEAFF
D: -; V: TRBV7-2; size: few; J: TRBJ2-2; DNA: TGTGCCAGCAGCTATCGTGCGGTTCCCGGTAGGGGGGAGCTGTTTTTT; CDR3: CASSYRAVPGRGELFF
D: -; V: TRBV28; size: -; J: TRBJ2-3; DNA: TGTGCCAGCAGTGCAATTCTAGATACGCAGTATTTT; CDR3: CASSAILDTQYF
D: -; V: TRBV11-2; size: few; J: TRBJ2-3; DNA: TGTGCCAGCAGCCCCTCCCCACAGACAGATACGCAGTATTTT; CDR3: CASSPSPQTDTQYF
D: TRBD2; V: TRBV7-2; size: many; J: TRBJ2-7; DNA: TGTGCCAGCAGCCCGCTTGGCGGGAGGATGACCTACGAGCAGTACTTC; CDR3: CASSPLGGRMTYEQYF
D: -; V: TRBV5-4; size: -; J: TRBJ2-5; DNA: TGTGCCAGCAGCTTGTGGGCAGGGGCGCGTCAAGAGACCCAGTACTTC; CDR3: CASSLWAGARQETQYF
D: TRBD1; V: TRBV20-1; size: -; J: TRBJ1-1; DNA: TGCAGTGCTAGAGGATACGGGACAGGGAACACTGAAGCTTTCTTT; CDR3: CSARGYGTGNTEAFF
D: -; V: TRBV27; size: few; J: TRBJ2-1; DNA: TGTGCCAGCAGTTTAGGAGGGGAATACAATGAGCAGTTCTTC; CDR3: CASSLGGEYNEQFF
D: TRBD1; V: TRBV7-9; size: -; J: TRBJ1-2; DNA: TGTGCCAGCAGCCGACCGGGACAGCCGAATGGCTACACCTTC; CDR3: CASSRPGQPNGYTF
D: -; V: TRBV7-2; size: many; J: TRBJ2-1; DNA: TGTGCCAGCAGCTTAGGGTTCCAGCTTCCTGAGCAGTTCTTC; CDR3: CASSLGFQLPEQFF
D: -; V: TRBV29-1; size: -; J: TRBJ2-3; DNA: TGCAGCGTTGAAGTTGTTGGGGGCGGCACAGATACGCAGTATTTT; CDR3: CSVEVVGGGTDTQYF
D: -; V: TRBV12-3/TRBV12-4; size: few; J: TRBJ1-2; DNA: TGTGCCAGCAGTTTAGGGCGAAACAGGTCCTATGGCTACACCTTC; CDR3: CASSLGRNRSYGYTF
D: -; V: TRBV7-2; size: -; J: TRBJ1-6; DNA: TGTGCCAGCAGCCCTCCTCGCTATTCACCCCTCCACTTT; CDR3: CASSPPRYSPLHF
D: -; V: TRBV20-1; size: -; J: TRBJ2-5; DNA: TGCAGTGCCAGAATCTGGGACCAACAAGAGACCCAGTACTTC; CDR3: CSARIWDQQETQYF
D: TRBD2; V: TRBV23-1; size: -; J: TRBJ2-2; DNA: TGCGCCAGCAGTCAGTACGAGCGGGAGTACACCGGGGAGCTGTTTTTT; CDR3: CASSQYEREYTGELFF
D: -; V: TRBV4-1; size: -; J: TRBJ1-1; DNA: TGCGCCAGCAGCCAAGATGTGGGGAGGGCCACTGAAGCTTTCTTT; CDR3: CASSQDVGRATEAFF
D: TRBD1; V: TRBV12-3/TRBV12-4; size: -; J: TRBJ2-1; DNA: TGTGCCAGCAGTTACAGGGGCCCCTACAATGAGCAGTTCTTC; CDR3: CASSYRGPYNEQFF
D: TRBD2; V: TRBV20-1; size: -; J: TRBJ2-5; DNA: TGCAGTGCTAGAGAACCTAGCGGGTCAGACCAAGAGACCCAGTACTTC; CDR3: CSAREPSGSDQETQYF
D: TRBD2; V: TRBV7-2; size: few; J: TRBJ2-1; DNA: TGTGCCAGCAGCTTATCGGGAGGATGGGGAGGGCAGTTCTTC; CDR3: CASSLSGGWGGQFF
D: -; V: TRBV6-6; size: few; J: TRBJ2-7; DNA: TGTGCCAGCAGTCCAGGGGTGGGCGAGCAGTACTTC; CDR3: CASSPGVGEQYF
D: -; V: TRBV20-1; size: -; J: TRBJ2-6; DNA: TGCAGTGCTAGAGACCCCACAGGGACTGGGGCCAACGTCCTGACTTTC; CDR3: CSARDPTGTGANVLTF
D: -; V: TRBV7-2; size: few; J: TRBJ2-7; DNA: TGTGCCAGCAGCCAGCGGGCGGACCGGTACGAGCAGTACTTC; CDR3: CASSQRADRYEQYF
D: -; V: TRBV12-3/TRBV12-4; size: few; J: TRBJ2-1; DNA: TGTGCCAGCAGTGCATTAGCCTACAATGAGCAGTTCTTC; CDR3: CASSALAYNEQFF
D: -; V: TRBV11-2; size: few; J: TRBJ1-6; DNA: TGTGCCAGCAGCTTAACGGCGGCACCCCTCCACTTT; CDR3: CASSLTAAPLHF
D: -; V: TRBV6-1; size: -; J: TRBJ2-3; DNA: TGTGCCAGCTGGGCTAGCGCCACAGATACGCAGTATTTT; CDR3: CASWASATDTQYF
D: -; V: TRBV12-3/TRBV12-4; size: -; J: TRBJ2-7; DNA: TGTGCCAGCACCACGGGATCTACTGGCGAGCAGTACTTC; CDR3: CASTTGSTGEQYF
D: -; V: TRBV27; size: -; J: TRBJ1-1; DNA: TGTGCCAGCAGTTACTCCAGGGTCACTGAAGCTTTCTTT; CDR3: CASSYSRVTEAFF
D: -; V: TRBV11-2; size: -; J: TRBJ2-7; DNA: TGTGCCAGCAGCTTAGAAGGCGGGGGCCTACTCTACGAGCAGTACTTC; CDR3: CASSLEGGGLLYEQYF
D: -; V: TRBV12-5; size: -; J: TRBJ2-7; DNA: TGTGCTAGGTGCCCGGGACAGCAGTACTTC; CDR3: CARCPGQQYF
D: -; V: TRBV19; size: -; J: TRBJ1-6; DNA: TGTGCCAGTACTCTCGGAAGGAATTCACCCCTCCACTTT; CDR3: CASTLGRNSPLHF
D: -; V: TRBV20-1; size: few; J: TRBJ2-1; DNA: TGCAGTGCTAGAGATTGGAGTAGCGGCTACAATGAGCAGTTCTTC; CDR3: CSARDWSSGYNEQFF
D: -; V: TRBV6-1; size: -; J: TRBJ2-1; DNA: TGTGCCAGCAGTATAACCTGGGACAATGAGCAGTTCTTC; CDR3: CASSITWDNEQFF
D: -; V: TRBV6-1; size: few; J: TRBJ2-5; DNA: TGTGCCAGCAGCCCCACCTTCCAAATGGGAGAGACCCAGTACTTC; CDR3: CASSPTFQMGETQYF
D: TRBD2; V: TRBV7-2; size: few; J: TRBJ2-3; DNA: TGTGCCAGCAGCCCCCGACACGCTTCGGGAGGGCCAGATACGCAGTATTTT; CDR3: CASSPRHASGGPDTQYF
D: TRBD1; V: TRBV10-3; size: few; J: TRBJ2-5; DNA: TGTGCCATCCCGGACAGGGATTGCCCCCAAGAGACCCAGTACTTC; CDR3: CAIPDRDCPQETQYF
D: -; V: TRBV12-3/TRBV12-4; size: few; J: TRBJ1-2; DNA: TGTGCCAGCAGTTTAAACTTATATGGCTACACCTTC; CDR3: CASSLNLYGYTF
D: TRBD2; V: TRBV20-1; size: -; J: TRBJ2-5; DNA: TGCAGTGCTAGGGCTAGCGGGGCGTACCAAGAGACCCAGTACTTC; CDR3: CSARASGAYQETQYF
D: TRBD2; V: TRBV29-1; size: -; J: TRBJ2-1; DNA: TGCAGCGTTCCGGGAGGTGAGCAGTTCTTC; CDR3: CSVPGGEQFF
D: TRBD1; V: TRBV4-2; size: -; J: TRBJ1-5; DNA: TGTGCCAGCAGCCAAGACGGGACAGTCAATCAGCCCCAGCATTTT; CDR3: CASSQDGTVNQPQHF
D: TRBD1; V: TRBV6-2/TRBV6-3; size: few; J: TRBJ1-1; DNA: TGTGCCAGCAGTACAGGGACAGGGGACAACACTGAAGCTTTCTTT; CDR3: CASSTGTGDNTEAFF
D: TRBD2; V: TRBV6-2/TRBV6-3; size: -; J: TRBJ2-1; DNA: TGTGCCAGCAGTTACTCGAATTGGGGGGAGGGAGGTAATGAGCAGTTCTTC; CDR3: CASSYSNWGEGGNEQFF
D: -; V: TRBV4-1; size: -; J: TRBJ1-1; DNA: TGCGCCAGCAGCCAAGATCGGGGGGGCAGACAAGCTTTCTTT; CDR3: CASSQDRGGRQAFF
D: -; V: TRBV20-1; size: -; J: TRBJ2-5; DNA: TGCAGTGCTAAGGAAGGGCCGGGGACCCAGTACTTC; CDR3: CSAKEGPGTQYF
D: TRBD1; V: TRBV7-9; size: -; J: TRBJ2-1; DNA: TGTGCCAGCAGCTCAATCTCAAACCGGGACAGTCTATACAATGAGCAGTTCTTC; CDR3: CASSSISNRDSLYNEQFF
D: -; V: TRBV7-6; size: -; J: TRBJ2-3; DNA: TGTGCCAGCAGCCCCGAACAGGGGGAGGGTGCGAAAGATACGCAGTATTTT; CDR3: CASSPEQGEGAKDTQYF
D: -; V: TRBV27; size: -; J: TRBJ1-2; DNA: TGTGCCAGCGGAGTAGGGGCGGCAGGTAGCTACACCTTC; CDR3: CASGVGAAGSYTF
D: -; V: TRBV6-6; size: few; J: TRBJ1-3; DNA: TGTGCCAGCAGTGCCTTCCCTGGTAACACCATATATTTT; CDR3: CASSAFPGNTIYF
D: -; V: TRBV12-3/TRBV12-4; size: few; J: TRBJ2-1; DNA: TGTGCCAGCGAAAGGCAGGGCCGACTCCTTGAGCAGTTCTTC; CDR3: CASERQGRLLEQFF
D: -; V: TRBV6-1; size: -; J: TRBJ2-3; DNA: TGTGCCAGCAGGACCCCACCCACAGATACGCAGTATTTT; CDR3: CASRTPPTDTQYF
D: -; V: TRBV7-8; size: few; J: TRBJ2-2; DNA: TGTGCCAGCAGCTTCCGACCTCAACTAGCATCCCGTGATAGCGGGGAGCTGTTTTTT; CDR3: CASSFRPQLASRDSGELFF
D: -; V: TRBV4-2; size: -; J: TRBJ1-6; DNA: TGTGCCAGCAGCCATAGTACGTCTAATTCACCCCTCCACTTT; CDR3: CASSHSTSNSPLHF
D: -; V: TRBV12-3/TRBV12-4; size: -; J: TRBJ1-2; DNA: TGTGCCAGCAGTTTAGATAGAAACGGTTATGGCTACACCTTC; CDR3: CASSLDRNGYGYTF
D: -; V: TRBV4-3; size: once; J: TRBJ1-4; DNA: TGCGCCAGCAGCCCGCGATATGCAACTAATGAAAAACTGTTTTTT; CDR3: CASSPRYATNEKLFF